Included here is one T cell receptor (beta chain) sequence, with context. Its antigen remains unknown. Mismatch with germline at one junction end may stem from a read error. Germline lookup yields CDR1 SGDLS and CDR2 YYNGEE. The CDR3 is 13 amino acids. These data belong to a study of CD8+CD57+ T cells in acquired aplastic anemia. The wider study: The study obtained approximately 11 million reads on average for CD4+ cells from healthy donors.

The study, taken as a whole, reports: Patients were compared with controls for CD8+ Simpson's diversity, and no significant difference emerged. There were approximately 27 CD8+ CDR3 sequences that occurred in both patients and controls.

Genomic DNA provided the template from which TCR beta VDJ and CDR3 profiles were obtained. TCRdb fed the reads into MiXCR, producing one record per CDR3 protein. The sample lists roughly 420,000 distinct CDR3 sequences; 60% to 80% were seen once. The V call is TRBV9, the J call TRBJ1-6; D is unresolved. Sequenced material: sorted CD4+, CD8+, or CD8+CD57+ T cells (not recorded which) from PBMCs. The sequence came from a human donor in good health, serving as a control. In DNA, the CDR3 is TGTGCCAGCAGCCTCAGGTTGGGTTCTCCCCGGCCCTTT. This sequence encodes CASSLRLGSPRPF.